Reported below is one T cell receptor beta chain. In TCRdb, the 5' RACE reads were re-called with MiXCR into one record per CDR3 protein. The top ten clones hold around 2.3% of a sample with approximately 23,000 distinct CDR3 sequences, 30% of them seen once. Trimming at V came to 1 base and at J to 0 bases, leaving 4 bases not matched to a gene. CDR1 is LNHNV and CDR2 is YYDKDF in the germline V gene (reference sequence). CDR3 length: 16 amino acids. This TCR was sampled from a female donor with breast cancer. The V gene is TRBV15, the J gene TRBJ1-1, with 8 positions matching TRBD1. Sequenced material: tumor-infiltrating naive CD4+ T cells sorted from the breast tumor. Subset in this sample: naive CD4+ T cells, CD4+CD45RA+CD25-. The CDR3 is CATSRGSGGMNTEAFF. The CDR3 bases are TGTGCCACCAGCAGAGGTTCAGGGGGCATGAACACTGAAGCTTTCTTT.